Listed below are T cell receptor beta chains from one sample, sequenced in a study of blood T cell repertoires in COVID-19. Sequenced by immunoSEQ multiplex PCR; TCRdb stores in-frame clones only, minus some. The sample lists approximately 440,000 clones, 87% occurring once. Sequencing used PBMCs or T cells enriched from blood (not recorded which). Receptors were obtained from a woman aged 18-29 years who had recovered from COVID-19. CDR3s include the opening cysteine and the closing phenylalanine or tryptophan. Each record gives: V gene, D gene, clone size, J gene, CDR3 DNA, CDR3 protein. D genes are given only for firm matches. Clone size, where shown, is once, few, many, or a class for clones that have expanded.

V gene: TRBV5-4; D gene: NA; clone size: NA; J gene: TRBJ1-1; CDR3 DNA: TGTGCCAGCAGCTTGGCGGTCATGAACACTGAAGCTTTCTTT; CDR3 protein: CASSLAVMNTEAFF
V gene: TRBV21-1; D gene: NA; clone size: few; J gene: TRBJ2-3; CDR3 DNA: TGTGCCAGCAGCAAAGGGGGGGACAGGGGCACAGATACGCAGTATTTT; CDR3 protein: CASSKGGDRGTDTQYF
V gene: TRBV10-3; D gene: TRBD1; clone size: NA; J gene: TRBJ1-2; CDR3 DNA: TGTGCCTCAACAGGGGGCGTCGAGGATGGCTACACCTTC; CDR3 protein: CASTGGVEDGYTF
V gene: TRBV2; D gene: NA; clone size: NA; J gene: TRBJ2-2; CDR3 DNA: TGTGTCGCCTCGGGGGCGAACACCGGGGAGCTGTTTTTT; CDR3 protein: CVASGANTGELFF
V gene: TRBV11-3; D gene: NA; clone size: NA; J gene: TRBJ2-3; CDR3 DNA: TGTGCCAGCAGCCCGAGTGGGGGGGCAACAGATACGCAGTATTTT; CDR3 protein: CASSPSGGATDTQYF
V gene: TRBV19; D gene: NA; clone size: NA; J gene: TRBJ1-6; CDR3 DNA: TGTGCCAGTAGTGCAGGGGTTGGTTTCAATTCACCCCTCCACTTT; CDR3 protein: CASSAGVGFNSPLHF
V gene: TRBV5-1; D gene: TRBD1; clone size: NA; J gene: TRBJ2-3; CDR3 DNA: TGCGCCAGCAGCCCGGACAGGGGCAGGTATACGCAGTATTTT; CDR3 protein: CASSPDRGRYTQYF
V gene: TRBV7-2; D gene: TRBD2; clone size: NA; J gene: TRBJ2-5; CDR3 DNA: TGTGCCAGCAGCCCACAAGCGGGGGGGGAAGAGACCCAGTACTTC; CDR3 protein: CASSPQAGGEETQYF
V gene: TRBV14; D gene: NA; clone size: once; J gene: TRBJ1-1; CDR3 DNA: TGTGCCAGCAGCCAAACAGCAAACACTGAAGCTTTCTTT; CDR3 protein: CASSQTANTEAFF
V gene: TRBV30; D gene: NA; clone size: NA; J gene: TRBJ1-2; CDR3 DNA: TGTGCCTGGAGTGACGACGGGAGGCCGAGACACCCTGGCTACACCTTC; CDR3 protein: CAWSDDGRPRHPGYTF
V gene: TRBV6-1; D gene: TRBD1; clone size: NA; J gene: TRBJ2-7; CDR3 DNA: TGTGCCAGCAGTGACCTCCCGGGACAGGGGACCTACGAGCAGTACTTC; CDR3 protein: CASSDLPGQGTYEQYF
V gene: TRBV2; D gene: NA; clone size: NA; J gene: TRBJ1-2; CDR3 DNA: TGTGCCAGCAGTGAAAGGATTGACAGTTATAACTATGGCTACACCTTC; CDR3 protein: CASSERIDSYNYGYTF
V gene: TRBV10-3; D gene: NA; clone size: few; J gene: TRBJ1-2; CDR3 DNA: TGTGCCATCAGTGAGTCGGAGGGGAACTATGGCTACACCTTC; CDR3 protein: CAISESEGNYGYTF
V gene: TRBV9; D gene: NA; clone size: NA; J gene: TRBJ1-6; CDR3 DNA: TGTGCCAGCAGCGTAGCTCCGTGGGACACCCAGGCCTATAATTCACCCCTCCACTTT; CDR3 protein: CASSVAPWDTQAYNSPLHF
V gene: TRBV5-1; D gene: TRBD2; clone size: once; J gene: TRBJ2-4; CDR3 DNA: TGCGCCAGCAGCTTGGAAGCCCCCCGGGGGGGCCCGAGCATTCAGTACTTC; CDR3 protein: CASSLEAPRGGPSIQYF
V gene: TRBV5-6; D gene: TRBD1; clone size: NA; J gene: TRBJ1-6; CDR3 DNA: TGTGCCAGCAGCTGGGACAGGGACAATTCACCCCTCCACTTT; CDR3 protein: CASSWDRDNSPLHF
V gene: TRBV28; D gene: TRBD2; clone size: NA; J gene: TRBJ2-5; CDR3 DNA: TGTGCCAGCAGTTCCATACGGACTAGCGGGGGGACGGAGACCCAGTACTTC; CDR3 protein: CASSSIRTSGGTETQYF
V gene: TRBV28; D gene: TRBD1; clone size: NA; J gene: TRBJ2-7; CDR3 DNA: TGTGCCAGCAGTCCGAAACTCGGACAGGGGATGTACGAGCAGTACTTC; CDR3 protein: CASSPKLGQGMYEQYF
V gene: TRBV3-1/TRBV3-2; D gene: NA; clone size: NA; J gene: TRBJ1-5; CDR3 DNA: TGTGCCAGCAGCCAAGGGACAGATCAGCCCCAGCATTTT; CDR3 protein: CASSQGTDQPQHF
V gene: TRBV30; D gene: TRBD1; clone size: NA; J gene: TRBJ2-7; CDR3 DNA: TGTGCCTGGACTGGGACAGGGATCTACGAGCAGTACTTC; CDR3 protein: CAWTGTGIYEQYF
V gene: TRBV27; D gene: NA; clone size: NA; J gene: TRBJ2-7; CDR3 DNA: TGTGCCAGCAGTGACGTCGACAGCCCTAGGGCCTACGAGCAGTACTTC; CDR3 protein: CASSDVDSPRAYEQYF
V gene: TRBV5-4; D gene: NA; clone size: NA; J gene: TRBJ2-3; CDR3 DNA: TGTGCCAGCAGCTTGGGGCAGGCCACAGATACGCAGTATTTT; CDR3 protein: CASSLGQATDTQYF
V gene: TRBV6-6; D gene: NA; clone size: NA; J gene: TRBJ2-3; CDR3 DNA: TGTGCCAGCAGCTTGGCCGCCGGAGGGGCTGGTCCTAGCACAGATACGCAGTATTTT; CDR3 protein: CASSLAAGGAGPSTDTQYF
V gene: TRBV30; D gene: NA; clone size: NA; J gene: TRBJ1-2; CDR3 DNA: TGTGCCTGGAGGTCCGCCAATATAGGGGCCTATGGCTACACCTTC; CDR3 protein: CAWRSANIGAYGYTF
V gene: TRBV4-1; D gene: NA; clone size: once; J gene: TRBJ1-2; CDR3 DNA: TGCGCCAGCAGCCAACGCCTGCGGGGGGAAATTAACTATGGCTACACCTTC; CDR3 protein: CASSQRLRGEINYGYTF
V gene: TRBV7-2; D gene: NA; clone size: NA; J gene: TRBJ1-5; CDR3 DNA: TGTGCCAGCAGCTTAGCGGCCAATCAGCCCCAGCATTTT; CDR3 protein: CASSLAANQPQHF
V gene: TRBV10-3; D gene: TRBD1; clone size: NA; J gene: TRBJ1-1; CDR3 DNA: TGTGCCATCAGTGGGACAGGTACTGAAGCTTTCTTT; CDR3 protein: CAISGTGTEAFF
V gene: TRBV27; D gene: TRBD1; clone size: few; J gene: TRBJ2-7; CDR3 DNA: TGTGCCACAAAAAAGGGGGCCCGCCCCTACGAGCAGTACTTC; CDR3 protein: CATKKGARPYEQYF
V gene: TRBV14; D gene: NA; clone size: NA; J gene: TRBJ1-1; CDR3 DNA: TGTGCCAGCAGCCGGATAGAGGGAACTGAAGCTTTCTTT; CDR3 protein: CASSRIEGTEAFF
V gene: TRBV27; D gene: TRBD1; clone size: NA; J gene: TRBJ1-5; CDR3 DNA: TGTGCCAGCAGGCGGACAGGGAGCAATCAGCCCCAGCATTTT; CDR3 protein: CASRRTGSNQPQHF
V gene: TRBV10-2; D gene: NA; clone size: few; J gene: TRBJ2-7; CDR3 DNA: TGCGCCAGCAGTGAGGGCAGGGTCTACGAGCAGTACTTC; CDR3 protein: CASSEGRVYEQYF
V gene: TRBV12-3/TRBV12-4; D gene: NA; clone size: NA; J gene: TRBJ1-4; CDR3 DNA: TGTGCCAGCAGTCAGGGCTCTGGAAAACTGTTTTTT; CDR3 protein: CASSQGSGKLFF
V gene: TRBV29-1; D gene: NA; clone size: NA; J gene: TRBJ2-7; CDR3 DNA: TGCAGCCCCCGGATCGGGGATGAGCAGTACTTC; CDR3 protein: CSPRIGDEQYF
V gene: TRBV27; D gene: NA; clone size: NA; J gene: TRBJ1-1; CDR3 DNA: TGTGCCAGCAGTTTATCTCCCGACAGGAACACTGAAGCTTTCTTT; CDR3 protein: CASSLSPDRNTEAFF
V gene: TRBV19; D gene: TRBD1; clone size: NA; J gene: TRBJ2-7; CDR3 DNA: TGTGCCAGTAGCCTCCGGACAGGGGACTCCTACGAGCAGTACTTC; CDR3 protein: CASSLRTGDSYEQYF
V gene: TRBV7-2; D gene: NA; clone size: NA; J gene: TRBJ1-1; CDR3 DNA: TGTGCCAGCAGCTTGCGGCTGAACTCTGAAGCTTTCTTT; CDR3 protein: CASSLRLNSEAFF
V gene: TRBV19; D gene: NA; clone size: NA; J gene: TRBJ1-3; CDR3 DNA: TGTGCCAGTAGTATACCCGGACTCTCTGGAAACACCATATATTTT; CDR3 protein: CASSIPGLSGNTIYF
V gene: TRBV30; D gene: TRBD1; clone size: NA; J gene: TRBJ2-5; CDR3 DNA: TGTGCCTGGGGGACAGGGAACCAAGAGACCCAGTACTTC; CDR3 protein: CAWGTGNQETQYF
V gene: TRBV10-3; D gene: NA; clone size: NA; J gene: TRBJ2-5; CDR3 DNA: TGTGCCACTAAAGGGGGAGAGACCCAGTACTTC; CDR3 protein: CATKGGETQYF
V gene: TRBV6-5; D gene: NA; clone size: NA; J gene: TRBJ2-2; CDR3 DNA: TGTGCCAGCAGCCTCTTACATGAGAACACCGGGGAGCTGTTTTTT; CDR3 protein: CASSLLHENTGELFF
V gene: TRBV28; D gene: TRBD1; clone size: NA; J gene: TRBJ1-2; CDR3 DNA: TGTGCCAGCAGTTATACAGGGGGCTATGGCTACACCTTC; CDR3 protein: CASSYTGGYGYTF
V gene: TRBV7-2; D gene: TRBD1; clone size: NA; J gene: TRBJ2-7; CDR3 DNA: TGTGCCAGCAGCTCCCGGGACAGGGCCTACGAGCAGTACTTC; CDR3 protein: CASSSRDRAYEQYF
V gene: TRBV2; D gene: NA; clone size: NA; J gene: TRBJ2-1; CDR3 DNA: TGTGCCAGCACAAAAGGCAGGCAATACTTCTCCTACAATGAGCAGTTCTTC; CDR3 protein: CASTKGRQYFSYNEQFF
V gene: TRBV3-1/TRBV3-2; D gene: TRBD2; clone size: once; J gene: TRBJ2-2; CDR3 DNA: TGTGCCAGCAGCTCATTTAAAACTAGCGGGGGGCCCCCCGGGGAGCTGTTTTTT; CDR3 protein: CASSSFKTSGGPPGELFF
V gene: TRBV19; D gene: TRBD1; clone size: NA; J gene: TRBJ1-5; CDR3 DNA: TGTGCCAGTAGTTTGGAGACAGGGGGCGGTCAGCCCCAGCATTTT; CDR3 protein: CASSLETGGGQPQHF
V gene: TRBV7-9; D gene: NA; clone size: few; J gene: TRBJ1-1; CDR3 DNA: TGTGCCAGCAGCTTTACAGGGAACACTGAAGCTTTCTTT; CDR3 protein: CASSFTGNTEAFF
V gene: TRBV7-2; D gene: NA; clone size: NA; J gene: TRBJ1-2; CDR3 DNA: TGTGCCAGCAGCCTGAGCTCCCAGGGGATAGAAGGCTACACCTTC; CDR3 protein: CASSLSSQGIEGYTF
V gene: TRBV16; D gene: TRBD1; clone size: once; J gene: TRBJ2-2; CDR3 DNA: TGTGCCAGCAGCCGAGACAGGGGCTCCGGGGAGCTGTTTTTT; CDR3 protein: CASSRDRGSGELFF
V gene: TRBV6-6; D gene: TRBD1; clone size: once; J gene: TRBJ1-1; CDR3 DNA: TGTGCCAGCAGTCCCTCGACAGGGGGTAGGACCACTGAAGCTTTCTTT; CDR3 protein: CASSPSTGGRTTEAFF
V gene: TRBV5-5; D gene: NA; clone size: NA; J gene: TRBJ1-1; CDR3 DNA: TGTGCCAGCAGCTTGCTCGACACGAGGGTAGCTTTCTTT; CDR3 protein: CASSLLDTRVAFF
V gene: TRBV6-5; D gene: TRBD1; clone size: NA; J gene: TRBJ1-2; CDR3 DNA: TGTGCCAGCAGTTACGGGGACAGCCCAAACTATGGCTACACCTTC; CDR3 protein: CASSYGDSPNYGYTF